The T cell receptor (beta chain) described here comes from a study of early T cells in non-severe SARS-CoV-2 infection. Study context: Chains were unpaired, as sequencing was done on bulk RNA from unsorted whole blood.

The CDR3 loop spans 17 amino acids. The J segment lost 7 bases and the V segment lost 7 bases, leaving 11 bases of the junction unmatched. CDR1 SGHVS and CDR2 FQNEAQ come from the germline V gene. Unique molecular identifiers were attached to individual cDNA molecules. TCRdb passed the 5' RACE reads through MiXCR, listing each CDR3 protein once. Of tens of thousands of distinct CDR3 sequences listed, about 4% are singletons. The rearrangement uses TRBV7-8 and TRBJ2-1; TRBD2 aligns across 15 bases. The receptor was derived from an adult who was a healthcare worker with PCR-confirmed SARS-CoV-2 infection or an uninfected control (not recorded which). Sequencing was done on a sample of whole blood. CDR3 sequence: CASTHGPGLAGGNEQFF. DNA for the CDR3: TGTGCCAGCACCCATGGACCGGGACTAGCGGGGGGTAATGAGCAGTTCTTC.